A single sample gave rise to the 22 T cell receptor beta chains below, sequenced in a study of blood T cell repertoires in COVID-19. Profiling relied on immunoSEQ multiplex PCR, and the TCRdb table lists in-frame clones only, not all of them. The sample includes about 160,000 clones, about 86% of them seen just once. The sequenced material came from peripheral blood. The receptor source for this set is a woman between 65 and 79 years old with acute or convalescent COVID-19.

The chain is built from TRBV4-3 and TRBJ1-2; possible D gene TRBD1, 5 bases. Germline V gene lookup returns CDR1 LGHNA and CDR2 YSLEER. The V and J ends lost 3 bases and 0 bases respectively, with 14 bases between them. The CDR3 length is 16 residues. The CDR3 here is CASSQKAGKPNYGYTF. DNA of the CDR3: TGCGCCAGCAGCCAGAAGGCAGGGAAACCTAACTATGGCTACACCTTC.

The rearrangement joins TRBV7-2 to TRBJ1-4, with 8 nucleotides matching TRBD1. V was pared by 1 base and J by 0 bases, with 1 base of the junction left unmatched. The CDR3 has 16 residues. The germline gives CDR1 SGHTA, CDR2 FQGNSA. The CDR3 spells CASSLVQGATNEKLFF. The CDR3 DNA reads as TGTGCCAGCAGCTTAGTACAGGGGGCAACTAATGAAAAACTGTTTTTT.

The rearrangement joins TRBV5-6 to TRBJ2-2; 11 bases align to TRBD1. Germline CDR1 and CDR2: SGHDT and YYEEEE. The V and J ends lost 2 bases and 3 bases, in that order; junction bases with no gene match: 3. CDR3 length: 16 amino acids. CDR3: CASSLPGQGDTGELFF. The CDR3 coding sequence is TGTGCCAGCAGCTTACCGGGACAGGGGGACACCGGGGAGCTGTTTTTT.

The gene calls are TRBV5-1 and TRBJ1-2; D possibly corresponds to TRBD1 (6 bases). The CDR3 runs 12 residues. CDR1 is SGHRS, CDR2 YFSETQ, per germline. V lost 5 bases, J lost 4 bases, and 9 bases lay in between. CDR3 in amino acids: CASSGGAYGYTF. The CDR3 DNA follows: TGCGCCAGCAGTGGGGGCGCCTATGGCTACACCTTC.

In its sample, this clone was seen once. This sequence joins TRBV5-1 and TRBJ2-5, with 7 positions matching TRBD2. V dropped 4 bases and J dropped 5; count of bases not matched to a gene: 5. Germline V CDR1 and CDR2: SGHRS, YFSETQ. CDR3 length: 13 residues. DNA of the CDR3: TGCGCCAGCAGCCCGAGGGGAGGGGAGACCCAGTACTTC. Its translation is CASSPRGGETQYF.

This chain connects TRBV9 to TRBJ2-1; 7 nucleotides match TRBD1. The V gene end was trimmed by 4 bases and the J gene end by 1 base; junction bases not matched to a gene: 17. The CDR3 loop spans 19 amino acids. Germline CDR1 is SGDLS and CDR2 is YYNGEE. The CDR3 DNA follows: TGTGCCAGCAGCCCAGAGGGGGTGGGACAGTCGTCTTCCTACAATGAGCAGTTCTTC. Translating it yields CASSPEGVGQSSSYNEQFF.

This chain joins TRBV6-5 and TRBJ1-6, with 7 bases matching TRBD1. Germline CDR1 and CDR2: MNHEY and SVGAGI. J lost 10 bases, V lost 2 bases, and 8 bases had no gene match. This CDR3 is 15 amino acids long. The CDR3 nucleotides are TGTGCCAGCAGTTACGAACGACAGGGTGGATCACCCCTCCACTTT. Encoded protein: CASSYERQGGSPLHF.

Points on this clone: Other DNA sequences of this sample code for an identical CDR3. The chain uses TRBV5-1 and TRBJ2-3; D is possibly TRBD1 (5 bases). The germline gives CDR1 SGHRS, CDR2 YFSETQ. V lost 0 bases and J lost 0, with 5 bases in between. The CDR3 runs to 14 residues. CDR3 region: CASSLGQSTDTQYF. The DNA of the CDR3 is TGCGCCAGCAGCTTGGGACAGAGCACAGATACGCAGTATTTT.

The CDR3 region is CASSIQRYTEAFF. CDR3 DNA: TGTGCCAGCAGTATCCAGCGGTACACTGAAGCTTTCTTT. V and J are TRBV12-3 or TRBV12-4 and TRBJ1-1; D is uncertain. The CDR3 consists of 13 residues. Between the trimmed V and J ends, which lost 5 bases and 3 bases, there was a span of 10 bases.

The rearrangement links TRBV10-3 to TRBJ2-5; D gene unclear. Germline CDR1 is ENHRY and CDR2 is SYGVKD. The CDR3 extends over 14 amino acids. Trimming left V 3 bases short and J 2 bases short, with 10 bases between. The CDR3 nucleotides read TGTGCCATCAGTGATACAGTTATACAAGAGACCCAGTACTTC. It translates to CAISDTVIQETQYF.

The sample holds a few counts of this clone. Distinct nucleotide sequences in the sample also encode this CDR3. The V gene is TRBV5-1, the J gene TRBJ1-1, with 8 nucleotides matching TRBD1. V trimming: 0 bases; J trimming: 1 base; junction bases outside the gene matches: 2. The V gene's germline CDR1 is SGHRS and CDR2 YFSETQ. CDR3 length equals 15 residues. The CDR3 loop reads CASSLVGTGNTEAFF. CDR3 bases: TGCGCCAGCAGCTTGGTTGGGACAGGGAACACTGAAGCTTTCTTT.

The gene calls are TRBV5-1 and TRBJ1-2, with TRBD1 matching over 8 bases. Germline V gene sequence: CDR1 SGHRS, CDR2 YFSETQ. With V trimmed by 4 bases and J by 7 bases, 12 bases remained unmatched. The CDR3 is 15 residues long. The CDR3 DNA follows: TGCGCCAGCAGCGTAAGCGACGCAGGACAGGGTGGCTACACCTTC. Translating gives CASSVSDAGQGGYTF.

This CDR3 reads CASSKGLAATYEQYF. CDR3 sequence (DNA): TGTGCCAGTAGCAAAGGACTAGCGGCGACCTACGAGCAGTACTTC. The genes are TRBV19 and TRBJ2-7, with 10 nucleotides matching TRBD2. Trimming took 6 bases from V and 2 from J; bases not matched to a gene: 7. Per germline, CDR1 LNHDA and CDR2 SQIVND (reference sequence). This CDR3 contains 15 residues. Looking up the rest from reference TRBV19 and TRBJ2-7 gives the full variable domain: DGGITQSPKYLFRKEGQNVTLSCEQNLNHDAMYWYRQDPGQGLRLIYYSQIVNDFQKGDIAEGYSVSREKKESFPLTVTSAQKNPTAFYLCASSKGLAATYEQYFGPGTRLTVT.

In its sample, this clone was seen a few times. This CDR3 is also generated by other DNA sequences in the sample. The chain has TRBV18 and TRBJ1-2; 7 positions agree with TRBD1. CDR3 length: 13 residues. Germline V lookup: CDR1 KGHSH, CDR2 LQKENI. Trimming removed 3 bases from V and 3 bases from J; junction bases left unmatched: 1. The chain's CDR3 is CASSPGTDYGYTF. The CDR3 DNA follows: TGTGCCAGCTCACCTGGGACAGACTATGGCTACACCTTC.

The chain carries TRBV5-1 and TRBJ1-5, with TRBD1 identical over 7 bases. Trimming cost V 1 base and J 5 bases; bases outside gene matches: 12. The CDR3 runs 17 residues. CDR1 SGHRS and CDR2 YFSETQ come from the germline V gene. CDR3 residues: CASSLLLRDSNHQPQHF. The CDR3 DNA sequence: TGCGCCAGCAGCTTGCTTCTCCGGGACAGCAACCATCAGCCCCAGCATTTT. Variable domain in full (rest from reference TRBV5-1 and TRBJ1-5): KAGVTQTPRYLIKTRGQQVTLSCSPISGHRSVSWYQQTPGQGLQFLFEYFSETQRNKGNFPGRFSGRQFSNSRSEMNVSTLELGDSALYLCASSLLLRDSNHQPQHFGDGTRLSIL.

This clone was detected once. The chain couples TRBV11-2 to TRBJ2-7; perhaps TRBD1 as D (5 bases). The germline CDR1 and CDR2 sequences are SGHAT and FQNNGV. The CDR3 extends over 16 amino acids. V gave up 1 base and J gave up 1 base, with 14 bases separating them. The CDR3 here is CASSLGAGKVSYEQYF. CDR3 coding DNA: TGTGCCAGCAGCTTAGGGGCAGGGAAAGTGTCCTACGAGCAGTACTTC.

The chain uses TRBV4-2 and TRBJ1-2, with D hard to call. The CDR3 covers 14 residues. V was trimmed by 4 bases and J by 9 bases, leaving 18 bases between them. Germline loops: CDR1 LGHNA, CDR2 YNFKEQ. The CDR3 protein is CASSLIRGSGRYTF. The DNA of the CDR3 is TGTGCCAGCAGCCTAATACGGGGTAGTGGTCGCTACACCTTC.

This chain links TRBV5-4 with TRBJ1-2; a possible D gene is TRBD1 (6 bases). The germline V gene encodes CDR1 SGHNT and CDR2 YYREEE (reference sequence). Trimming cost V 0 bases and J 8 bases, with 14 bases left between them. This CDR3 spans 14 amino acids. CDR3 sequence (DNA): TGTGCCAGCAGCTTGGTGGGGGCCGCCGCGGGCTACACCTTC. Residues: CASSLVGAAAGYTF.

The genes are TRBV10-1 and TRBJ1-2, with D maybe TRBD1 (6 bases). This CDR3 spans 16 amino acids. The V gene's germline CDR1 is WNHNN and CDR2 SYGVQD (reference sequence). Trimming removed 4 bases at V and 3 bases at J, with 18 bases between. The CDR3 sequence: CASSGSRHQGYYGYTF. As DNA, the CDR3 is TGCGCCAGCAGTGGGTCGAGACATCAGGGGTACTATGGCTACACCTTC.

V gene TRBV2 combines with J gene TRBJ1-4, with 9 bases fitting TRBD1. Germline V gives CDR1 SNHLY, CDR2 FYNNEI. The length of the CDR3 is 14 residues. The junction had 4 bases not matched to a gene; V was cut back by 6 bases and J by 5 bases. CDR3 region: CASSSGTGNEKLFF. Written as DNA, the CDR3 is TGTGCCAGCAGCTCCGGGACAGGGAATGAAAAACTGTTTTTT.

This clone was observed a few times. The V and J genes are TRBV4-1 and TRBJ2-3, with 14 bases fitting TRBD2. The CDR3 has 16 amino acids. Trimming cost V 3 bases and J 3 bases; bases outside gene matches: 2. Germline assignment: CDR1 MGHRA and CDR2 YSYEKL. CDR3 amino acids: CASSQGLAGATDTQYF. As DNA, the CDR3 is TGCGCCAGCAGCCAGGGACTAGCGGGAGCAACAGATACGCAGTATTTT.

This clone was seen only a few times. This chain uses TRBV15 with TRBJ1-2; the match to TRBD1 covers 7 bases. This CDR3 spans 15 amino acids. The ends lost 3 bases at V and 5 bases at J; junction bases unmatched: 9. Germline CDR1 is LNHNV and CDR2 is YYDKDF (reference sequence). As DNA, the CDR3 is TGTGCCACCAGCAGGACAGCCGGGACAGATTATGGCTACACCTTC. This gives the protein CATSRTAGTDYGYTF.